These T cell receptor beta chains were read from a single sample in a study of CD8 T cells in Susac syndrome. TCRdb independently ran MiXCR on the immunoSEQ multiplex PCR reads; one entry per CDR3 protein. This sample yields about 150,000 distinct CDR3 sequences, of which around 95% are seen a single time; more than 0.2% belongs to the top ten. Source material: CD8+ T cells from PBMCs. These receptors all come from a human donor with multiple sclerosis. CDR3s include the opening cysteine and the closing phenylalanine or tryptophan. D genes are given only for firm matches. Rows may omit the clone size; those that give it use once, few, many or a size class.

>TRBV4-1|TRBD2|TRBJ2-3|-
CASSQGLLKDTQYF
TGCGCCAGCAGCCAGGGACTACTGAAAGATACGCAGTATTTT
>TRBV28|-|TRBJ2-6|-
CASRRQATSGANVLTF
TGTGCCAGCAGGCGACAGGCTACCTCTGGGGCCAACGTCCTGACTTTC
>TRBV7-2|-|TRBJ1-2|-
CASSLTLRGAGGYTF
TGTGCCAGCAGCCTAACCCTGAGGGGGGCGGGCGGCTACACCTTC
>TRBV7-9|-|TRBJ2-4|-
CASSLREGPKNIQYF
TGTGCCAGCAGCTTACGAGAGGGGCCTAAAAACATTCAGTACTTC
>TRBV9|-|TRBJ2-3|-
CASNLKGGTDTQYF
TGTGCCAGCAATCTAAAAGGAGGCACAGATACGCAGTATTTT
>TRBV3-1|TRBD1|TRBJ2-2|-
CASSQLPGQDGKWELFF
TGTGCCAGCAGCCAACTCCCGGGACAGGACGGAAAATGGGAGCTGTTTTTT
>TRBV30|TRBD1|TRBJ2-1|-
CAWTEGGPDHNEQFF
TGTGCCTGGACGGAAGGGGGCCCAGATCACAATGAGCAGTTCTTC
>TRBV27|TRBD2|TRBJ2-5|-
CASSILAGGQETQYF
TGTGCCAGCAGTATACTAGCGGGGGGACAAGAGACCCAGTACTTC
>TRBV29-1|-|TRBJ2-2|-
CSVLNTGELFF
TGCAGCGTTTTAAACACCGGGGAGCTGTTTTTT
>TRBV27|-|TRBJ2-3|-
CASIAGGGTDTQYF
TGTGCCAGCATCGCGGGTGGAGGCACAGATACGCAGTATTTT
>TRBV14|-|TRBJ1-1|-
CASSQSHGEAFF
TGTGCCAGCAGCCAATCCCACGGGGAGGCTTTCTTT
>TRBV11-2|-|TRBJ2-5|-
CASSLAPSGHLYF
TGTGCCAGCAGCTTAGCCCCATCGGGACACCTATACTTC
>TRBV7-9|-|TRBJ2-3|-
CASSLGNRATDTQYF
TGTGCCAGCAGCTTAGGAAACAGGGCGACAGATACGCAGTATTTT
>TRBV18|-|TRBJ2-5|-
CASSRFGSKEETQYF
TGTGCCAGCTCACGCTTTGGATCCAAAGAAGAGACCCAGTACTTC
>TRBV7-9|TRBD2|TRBJ2-3|once
CASSLAPSGSTDTQYF
TGTGCCAGCAGCTTAGCCCCTAGCGGAAGCACAGATACGCAGTATTTT
>TRBV6-5|-|TRBJ1-2|-
CASSPLSYGYTF
TGTGCCAGCAGCCCCCTCTCCTATGGCTACACCTTC
>TRBV9|TRBD2|TRBJ2-5|once
CASSVGTSVQETQYF
TGTGCCAGCAGCGTTGGGACTAGCGTCCAAGAGACCCAGTACTTC
>TRBV4-1|-|TRBJ1-5|-
CASSQVREGRRPQHF
TGCGCCAGCAGCCAAGTAAGGGAAGGAAGGAGGCCCCAGCATTTT
>TRBV7-9|-|TRBJ1-5|-
CASSLSSQPQHF
TGTGCCAGCAGCTTAAGTTCACAGCCCCAGCATTTT
>TRBV9|TRBD1|TRBJ1-2|-
CASSVQDRDYGYTF
TGTGCCAGCAGCGTCCAGGACAGGGACTATGGCTACACCTTC
>TRBV29-1|TRBD1|TRBJ2-7|once
CSVETGDSYEQYF
TGCAGCGTTGAAACAGGGGACTCCTACGAGCAGTACTTC
>TRBV24-1|TRBD1|TRBJ2-7|-
CATQGQGSYEQYF
TGTGCCACCCAGGGACAGGGCTCCTACGAGCAGTACTTC